A selection of T cell receptor beta chains follows, all from one sample in a study of blood T cell repertoires in COVID-19. Produced via immunoSEQ multiplex PCR; TCRdb's table is partial and in-frame only. The sample lists 110,000 to 150,000 clones, roughly four fifths occurring once. The source material was peripheral blood. These receptors were collected from a man older than 75 with acute or convalescent COVID-19. Each CDR3 is given with its conserved first and last residue. D genes are given only for firm matches. The size field is filled for only some rows; it gives once, few, many or a size class.

d_gene	abundance	j_gene	v_gene	CDR3aa	CDR3nt
TRBD1	.	TRBJ1-2	TRBV18	CASSPTDRGYGYTF	TGTGCCAGCTCACCCACGGACAGGGGTTATGGCTACACCTTC
.	.	TRBJ2-1	TRBV28	CASSLGDEAIGRGQFF	TGTGCCAGCAGTCTGGGTGACGAGGCCATTGGTCGGGGACAGTTCTTC
.	few	TRBJ1-3	TRBV7-9	CASSAGLAGNTIYF	TGTGCCAGCAGCGCCGGACTTGCCGGAAACACCATATATTTT
.	few	TRBJ2-2	TRBV5-1	CASSLGELNTGELFF	TGCGCCAGCTCCCTTGGGGAGCTGAACACCGGGGAGCTGTTTTTT
.	.	TRBJ1-1	TRBV7-2	CASSFTENTEAFF	TGTGCCAGCAGCTTCACAGAGAACACTGAAGCTTTCTTT
.	.	TRBJ1-5	TRBV18	CASSRGSEFGQPQHF	TGTGCCAGCTCGCGCGGAAGTGAGTTCGGTCAGCCCCAGCATTTT
.	.	TRBJ2-3	TRBV7-2	CASSEGASTDTQYF	TGTGCCAGCAGCGAAGGAGCAAGCACAGATACGCAGTATTTT
.	once	TRBJ2-7	TRBV6-2/TRBV6-3	CASSPSGGYEQYF	TGTGCCAGCAGCCCGTCCGGGGGTTACGAGCAGTACTTC
.	.	TRBJ2-1	TRBV6-5	CASSYSTLPYNEQFF	TGTGCCAGCAGTTACTCGACTCTCCCATACAATGAGCAGTTCTTC
.	.	TRBJ1-4	TRBV5-4	CASSSGGINEKLFF	TGTGCCAGCAGCTCCGGAGGGATTAATGAAAAACTGTTTTTT
TRBD1	.	TRBJ2-3	TRBV10-3	CAITWDRVADTQYF	TGTGCCATCACCTGGGACAGGGTTGCAGATACGCAGTATTTT
.	.	TRBJ1-1	TRBV7-9	CASSLQGIEAFF	TGTGCCAGCAGCTTACAGGGGATTGAAGCTTTCTTT
TRBD1	.	TRBJ1-4	TRBV12-3/TRBV12-4	CASRKGGLKLFF	TGTGCCAGCAGAAAAGGGGGCCTGAAACTGTTTTTT
.	.	TRBJ2-5	TRBV5-8	CASSSLHQGGRETQYF	TGTGCCAGCAGCTCTTTGCACCAGGGAGGTAGAGAGACCCAGTACTTC
TRBD1	.	TRBJ2-7	TRBV5-1	CASSLYRGLDEQYF	TGCGCCAGCAGCTTGTACAGGGGGCTCGACGAGCAGTACTTC
.	.	TRBJ1-2	TRBV3-1/TRBV3-2	CASSYEGVPGYGYTF	TGTGCCAGCAGCTACGAGGGGGTTCCTGGCTATGGCTACACCTTC
.	.	TRBJ2-7	TRBV3-1/TRBV3-2	CASSPLQGYEQYF	TGTGCCAGCAGCCCACTACAGGGCTACGAGCAGTACTTC
.	.	TRBJ2-3	TRBV19	CATGAGGTDTQYF	TGTGCCACAGGGGCGGGTGGCACAGATACGCAGTATTTT
.	.	TRBJ2-5	TRBV6-5	CASSTGRKETQYF	TGTGCCAGCAGTACAGGGAGAAAAGAGACCCAGTACTTC
.	.	TRBJ1-5	TRBV7-2	CASSLGLINQPQHF	TGTGCCAGCAGCTTAGGACTGATTAATCAGCCCCAGCATTTT
TRBD2	.	TRBJ2-1	TRBV3-1/TRBV3-2	CASSKGRGGRNEQFF	TGTGCCAGCAGCAAGGGGCGGGGGGGCCGCAATGAGCAGTTCTTC
TRBD1	.	TRBJ2-3	TRBV29-1	CSVEWGDRDTQYF	TGCAGCGTTGAATGGGGGGACAGGGATACGCAGTATTTT
.	.	TRBJ1-2	TRBV24-1	CATSGAPGNDYGYTF	TGTGCCACCAGTGGTGCCCCAGGGAACGACTATGGCTACACCTTC
TRBD1	.	TRBJ1-2	TRBV6-6	CASSPRGLYGYTF	TGTGCCAGCAGCCCCAGGGGGCTTTATGGCTACACCTTC
.	.	TRBJ1-5	TRBV5-5	CASSLREQRGQPQHF	TGTGCCAGCAGCTTGCGTGAACAGCGGGGCCAGCCCCAGCATTTT
TRBD2	.	TRBJ2-3	TRBV20-1	CSASRAAGGHTDTQYF	TGCAGTGCTAGTCGAGCAGCGGGGGGGCACACAGATACGCAGTATTTT
TRBD2	.	TRBJ2-5	TRBV7-3	CASSRGLQETQYF	TGTGCCAGCAGCCGGGGACTACAAGAGACCCAGTACTTC
.	.	TRBJ2-4	TRBV6-6	CASSYDAGNIQYF	TGTGCCAGCAGTTATGATGCGGGGAACATTCAGTACTTC
.	.	TRBJ2-3	TRBV19	CASSIAGGTDTQYF	TGTGCCAGTAGTATAGCGGGGGGCACAGATACGCAGTATTTT
.	.	TRBJ1-1	TRBV6-5	CASTPDITEAFF	TGTGCCAGCACCCCTGACATAACTGAAGCTTTCTTT
.	.	TRBJ1-2	TRBV6-5	CASGRIRGDGYTF	TGTGCCAGCGGGCGAATACGGGGTGACGGCTACACCTTC
.	.	TRBJ2-3	TRBV11-3	CASSWGRTDTQYF	TGTGCCAGCAGCTGGGGGCGCACAGATACGCAGTATTTT
.	.	TRBJ2-7	TRBV6-2/TRBV6-3	CASSYMEGGYEQYF	TGTGCCAGCAGTTACATGGAAGGGGGCTACGAGCAGTACTTC
.	.	TRBJ1-2	TRBV7-2	CASSFPGYGYTF	TGTGCCAGCAGCTTCCCAGGGTATGGCTACACCTTC
TRBD1	.	TRBJ1-2	TRBV28	CASSLTGGGYGYTF	TGTGCCAGCAGTCTTACAGGGGGCGGCTATGGCTACACCTTC
TRBD1	.	TRBJ1-3	TRBV18	CASSPVGQATGNTIYF	TGTGCCAGCTCACCAGTTGGACAGGCAACTGGAAACACCATATATTTT
TRBD1	.	TRBJ1-1	TRBV5-1	CASRIWTGGGEAFF	TGCGCCAGCAGGATTTGGACAGGGGGCGGTGAAGCTTTCTTT
.	few	TRBJ1-1	TRBV19	CASNPRSQMAEAFF	TGTGCCAGTAACCCCCGTTCACAGATGGCTGAAGCTTTCTTT
TRBD1	.	TRBJ2-2	TRBV19	CASSRTGANTGELFF	TGTGCCAGTAGTAGGACAGGGGCGAACACCGGGGAGCTGTTTTTT
.	medium-sized	TRBJ1-6	TRBV27	CASSPAGWSPLHF	TGTGCCAGCAGTCCCGCGGGGTGGTCACCCCTCCACTTT
.	many	TRBJ2-7	TRBV4-3	CASSQEIRGVQYF	TGCGCCAGCAGCCAAGAGATCAGGGGTGTGCAGTACTTC
TRBD2	.	TRBJ2-1	TRBV6-4	CASSESGGSYNEQFF	TGTGCCAGCAGTGAGAGCGGGGGCTCCTACAATGAGCAGTTCTTC
.	few	TRBJ2-7	TRBV3-1/TRBV3-2	CASSLSWTDYYEQYF	TGTGCCAGCAGCCTATCGTGGACAGACTACTACGAGCAGTACTTC
TRBD1	.	TRBJ2-1	TRBV18	CASSPTTGGTHNEQFF	TGTGCCAGCTCACCAACGACAGGGGGGACCCACAATGAGCAGTTCTTC
TRBD2	.	TRBJ2-3	TRBV4-3	CASSQGPGGTQYF	TGCGCCAGCAGCCAAGGCCCGGGGGGTACGCAGTATTTT
TRBD1	.	TRBJ1-2	TRBV5-4	CASSSTGGSHLYGYTF	TGTGCCAGCAGCTCTACAGGGGGCTCCCACCTCTATGGCTACACCTTC
.	.	TRBJ2-7	TRBV6-5	CASSRDRSPYEQYF	TGTGCCAGCAGCCGCGACAGGAGCCCTTACGAGCAGTACTTC
.	.	TRBJ1-1	TRBV7-2	CASSPRVGGLTEAFF	TGTGCCAGCAGCCCTCGGGTAGGGGGTCTCACTGAAGCTTTCTTT
.	.	TRBJ2-3	TRBV11-3	CASSSPSIRDTQYF	TGTGCCAGCAGCTCTCCTAGTATCCGGGATACGCAGTATTTT
.	.	TRBJ2-2	TRBV12-3/TRBV12-4	CASSGQPGELFF	TGTGCCAGCAGCGGACAGCCCGGGGAGCTGTTTTTT
.	.	TRBJ2-7	TRBV12-3/TRBV12-4	CASSLLGEQYF	TGTGCCAGCAGTTTACTAGGCGAGCAGTACTTC
TRBD1	once	TRBJ2-7	TRBV7-2	CASSSRRGPYEQYF	TGTGCCAGCAGCTCACGAAGGGGGCCCTACGAGCAGTACTTC
.	.	TRBJ1-1	TRBV12-3/TRBV12-4	CASSFHSAGEAFF	TGTGCCAGCAGTTTTCACTCGGCGGGGGAAGCTTTCTTT
.	once	TRBJ2-5	TRBV5-4	CASSARARRGTQYF	TGTGCCAGCAGCGCCAGGGCCCGAAGGGGGACCCAGTACTTC